The rows below give T cell receptor beta chains drawn from one sample of a study of CD8 T cells in ankylosing spondylitis. Each CDR3 protein gets one entry after TCRdb re-called the 5' RACE reads with MiXCR. This table has hundreds of thousands of distinct CDR3 sequences, around 8% appearing once. What was sequenced was blood, either unsorted or a sorted T cell fraction (not recorded which). These receptors were taken from a female donor with ankylosing spondylitis or in good health (not recorded which). Each CDR3 is given with its conserved first and last residue. Fields, in order: clone size, V gene, D gene, J gene, CDR3 length, CDR3 protein, CDR3 DNA. The D gene is left open where the match is weak. Clone size appears in some rows only: once, few, many, or a class for an expanded clone.

NA	TRBV6-2/TRBV6-3	TRBD2	TRBJ2-3	15	CASSPAGGWTDTQYF	TGTGCCAGCAGCCCAGCGGGAGGGTGGACAGATACGCAGTATTTT
many	TRBV4-2	TRBD2	TRBJ2-1	16	CASSQDRTSGGNEQFF	TGTGCCAGCAGCCAAGATCGGACTAGCGGGGGTAATGAGCAGTTCTTC
many	TRBV10-3	NA	TRBJ1-2	10	CATRSDGYTF	TGTGCCACCCGTTCGGATGGCTACACCTTC
many	TRBV20-1	TRBD2	TRBJ2-1	16	CSARVGLAGAVNEQFF	TGCAGTGCTAGAGTAGGTCTGGCGGGAGCAGTTAATGAGCAGTTCTTC
NA	TRBV18	TRBD1	TRBJ1-5	13	CASSLGTEQPQHF	TGTGCCAGCTCACTAGGGACAGAGCAGCCCCAGCATTTT
many	TRBV6-6	NA	TRBJ2-4	12	CASSRPKNIQYF	TGTGCCAGCAGTAGACCTAAAAACATTCAGTACTTC
few	TRBV5-4	NA	TRBJ2-1	15	CASSFGTRADNEQFF	TGTGCCAGCAGCTTTGGAACTAGGGCAGACAATGAGCAGTTCTTC
many	TRBV9	TRBD1	TRBJ2-5	14	CASSVGDSQETQYF	TGTGCCAGCAGCGTAGGGGACAGCCAAGAGACCCAGTACTTC
few	TRBV11-3	TRBD2	TRBJ2-1	14	CASSRVAGDPEQFF	TGTGCCAGCAGCCGGGTAGCGGGAGACCCTGAGCAGTTCTTC
many	TRBV5-1	NA	TRBJ2-1	16	CASSRRSLSSYNEQFF	TGCGCCAGCAGCCGAAGATCCCTGAGCTCCTACAATGAGCAGTTCTTC
NA	TRBV7-9	NA	TRBJ1-1	12	CASSPSAGEAFF	TGTGCCAGCAGCCCATCAGCCGGGGAAGCTTTCTTT
NA	TRBV7-9	TRBD1	TRBJ2-5	12	CATQTGKETQYF	TGTGCCACCCAGACAGGGAAAGAGACCCAGTACTTC
NA	TRBV12-3/TRBV12-4	NA	TRBJ1-2	12	CTSSPLGYGYTF	TGTACCAGCAGTCCTCTAGGGTATGGCTACACCTTC
few	TRBV7-2	NA	TRBJ1-1	15	CASSLSRPTRAEAFF	TGTGCCAGCAGCTTAAGCCGTCCCACGAGAGCTGAAGCTTTCTTT
few	TRBV12-3/TRBV12-4	TRBD2	TRBJ2-5	15	CASSGGLAGAETQYF	TGTGCCAGCAGTGGGGGACTAGCGGGAGCGGAGACCCAGTACTTC
many	TRBV7-2	NA	TRBJ2-7	11	CASRRSYEQYF	TGTGCCAGCAGGAGGTCCTACGAGCAGTACTTC
many	TRBV18	TRBD2	TRBJ2-1	16	CASSPITSGRDNEQFF	TGTGCCAGCTCACCTATCACTAGCGGGAGGGACAATGAGCAGTTCTTC
NA	TRBV7-9	NA	TRBJ1-1	13	CASSLRTTTVVGF	TGTGCCAGCAGCCTCCGGACTACCACTGTGGTGGGGTTT
many	TRBV29-1	NA	TRBJ2-7	12	CSVEGSGTEQYF	TGCAGCGTTGAAGGGTCGGGGACCGAGCAGTACTTC
many	TRBV12-3/TRBV12-4	NA	TRBJ1-6	14	CASGPSGGKSPLHF	TGTGCCAGCGGACCATCGGGAGGGAAATCACCCCTCCACTTT
many	TRBV5-5	NA	TRBJ2-7	17	CASSLGEQHPGDYEQYF	TGTGCCAGCAGCTTGGGCGAACAACACCCGGGGGACTACGAGCAGTACTTC
many	TRBV19	TRBD1	TRBJ2-7	14	CASRSTGGDYEQYF	TGTGCCAGTAGATCGACAGGGGGAGACTACGAGCAGTACTTC
many	TRBV12-3/TRBV12-4	NA	TRBJ2-2	11	CASSFVGELFF	TGTGCCAGCAGTTTTGTCGGGGAGCTGTTTTTT
many	TRBV2	NA	TRBJ1-2	16	CASSRAVGGSHYGYTF	TGTGCCAGCAGTCGGGCCGTGGGGGGTTCGCACTATGGCTACACCTTC
many	TRBV12-3/TRBV12-4	TRBD1	TRBJ1-2	14	CASSLSGTVDGYTF	TGTGCCAGCAGTTTATCCGGGACAGTCGATGGCTACACCTTC
NA	TRBV18	TRBD1	TRBJ2-7	13	CASQTGREYEQYF	TGTGCCAGCCAGACAGGGAGAGAATACGAGCAGTACTTC
NA	TRBV20-1	NA	TRBJ2-1	12	CSADQAGNEQFF	TGCAGTGCTGACCAAGCGGGCAATGAGCAGTTCTTC
many	TRBV7-3	NA	TRBJ1-4	15	CASSVPDSPHLELFF	TGTGCCAGCAGCGTCCCGGACAGCCCTCATTTAGAACTGTTTTTT
many	TRBV12-3/TRBV12-4	NA	TRBJ2-3	17	CASSRQLSGTSTDTQYF	TGTGCCAGCAGTCGCCAGCTAAGCGGGACAAGCACAGATACGCAGTATTTT
few	TRBV12-3/TRBV12-4	TRBD1	TRBJ2-7	15	CASSPSRTGTDEQYF	TGTGCCAGCAGTCCATCTCGGACAGGGACCGACGAGCAGTACTTC
few	TRBV7-2	NA	TRBJ1-5	14	CASSRRFGNQPQHF	TGTGCCAGCAGCCGCAGGTTCGGCAATCAGCCCCAGCATTTT
many	TRBV20-1	TRBD1	TRBJ2-7	14	CSASSGTGRIEQYF	TGCAGTGCTAGCTCCGGGACAGGGCGGATCGAGCAGTACTTC
many	TRBV29-1	NA	TRBJ2-3	14	CSVVARGSTDTQYF	TGCAGCGTTGTCGCTCGCGGTAGCACAGATACGCAGTATTTT
many	TRBV20-1	TRBD2	TRBJ2-2	14	CSARGGRLAGELFF	TGCAGTGCTAGAGGCGGGAGACTCGCCGGGGAGCTGTTTTTT
many	TRBV29-1	TRBD2	TRBJ2-1	17	CSVEREKSPRAYNEQFF	TGCAGCGTGGAGCGGGAGAAGTCCCCACGAGCCTACAATGAGCAGTTCTTC
few	TRBV30	NA	TRBJ2-1	13	CAWNLSGGKPQFF	TGTGCCTGGAACCTTAGCGGAGGGAAGCCCCAGTTCTTC
many	TRBV20-1	TRBD1	TRBJ1-1	16	CSARDRTGGLNTEAFF	TGCAGTGCTAGAGATAGGACAGGGGGCTTGAACACTGAAGCTTTCTTT
few	TRBV20-1	NA	TRBJ2-5	15	CCARVGVRGRETQYF	TGCTGTGCTAGAGTGGGGGTGCGGGGCCGAGAGACCCAGTACTTC
many	TRBV5-1	NA	TRBJ2-7	13	CASSLDTETRQYF	TGCGCCAGCAGCTTGGACACGGAAACACGGCAGTACTTC
many	TRBV18	NA	TRBJ2-2	17	CASSPPRLAGETGELFF	TGTGCCAGCTCACCACCCCGACTGGCTGGGGAAACCGGGGAGCTGTTTTTT
many	TRBV7-8	TRBD2	TRBJ2-1	16	CASSFTTSGSWGEQFF	TGTGCCAGCAGCTTTACGACTAGCGGGAGTTGGGGTGAGCAGTTCTTC
few	TRBV29-1	NA	TRBJ2-1	14	CSVPTRKGGRAEFF	TGCAGCGTCCCCACCCGGAAGGGCGGCAGGGCCGAGTTCTTC
NA	TRBV6-2/TRBV6-3	NA	TRBJ1-2	15	CASSATGTGFAGYTF	TGTGCCAGCAGTGCTACCGGGACGGGTTTTGCTGGCTACACCTTC
many	TRBV20-1	NA	TRBJ1-2	13	CSAREGGNYGYTF	TGCAGTGCTAGAGAAGGGGGGAACTATGGCTACACCTTC
many	TRBV6-2/TRBV6-3	TRBD2	TRBJ2-1	16	CASSYPSGGVYNEQFF	TGTGCCAGCAGTTACCCAAGCGGGGGCGTCTACAATGAGCAGTTCTTC
many	TRBV14	NA	TRBJ1-4	15	CASSQGHSTNEKLFF	TGTGCCAGCAGCCAAGGACACTCAACTAATGAAAAACTGTTTTTT
few	TRBV20-1	NA	TRBJ2-7	14	CSAKVLGPLNEQYF	TGCAGTGCTAAGGTCCTGGGACCGCTAAACGAGCAGTACTTC
many	TRBV10-3	NA	TRBJ2-3	15	CAISARGMGTDTQYF	TGTGCCATCAGTGCGAGGGGAATGGGCACAGATACGCAGTATTTT
many	TRBV30	NA	TRBJ2-1	11	CAWSVANEQFF	TGTGCCTGGAGTGTCGCCAATGAGCAGTTCTTC
many	TRBV3-1	NA	TRBJ1-6	15	CASSLRTASNSPLHF	TGTGCCAGCAGCCTCCGGACAGCTTCTAATTCACCCCTCCACTTT
many	TRBV29-1	TRBD1	TRBJ1-2	13	CSVITGVTEGYTF	TGCAGCGTCATAACAGGGGTAACGGAGGGCTACACCTTC
many	TRBV14	NA	TRBJ2-7	15	CASSPRERVYYEQYF	TGTGCCAGCAGCCCCCGGGAGCGGGTGTACTACGAGCAGTACTTC
many	TRBV7-9	NA	TRBJ2-1	14	CASSLGVGRDEQFF	TGTGCCAGCAGCTTAGGGGTTGGGCGAGATGAGCAGTTCTTC
many	TRBV25-1	NA	TRBJ2-2	15	CASSPRPANTGELFF	TGTGCCAGCAGTCCTCGGCCAGCCAACACCGGGGAGCTGTTTTTT
many	TRBV12-3/TRBV12-4	NA	TRBJ1-5	13	CASSFDESQPQHF	TGTGCCAGCAGTTTCGATGAGAGCCAGCCCCAGCATTTT